The 9 T cell receptor beta chains given below trace back to one sample, sequenced in a study of T cells expressing NK-cell markers. Reprocessing the 5' RACE reads, TCRdb reports a single entry for every CDR3 protein and omits DNA. There are 200,000 to 300,000 distinct CDR3 sequences in the sample, with about 4.2% held by the top ten. The sample taken for sequencing was blood T cells: a sorted CD56 or NKG2C T cell subset, CD4+ or CD8+ T cells, or bulk PBMC T cells (not recorded which). These receptors came from a woman between 18 and 69 years old in good health.

The chain joins TRBV5-4 to TRBJ2-7; TCRdb's D call, TRBD2, is unchecked because there is no DNA. Per germline, CDR1 SGHNT and CDR2 YYREEE (reference sequence). This CDR3 has 14 residues. This chain's CDR3 is CASFRGLASDEQYF.

The gene calls are TRBV3-1 and TRBJ2-1; lacking DNA, the TRBD2 call made by TCRdb goes unchecked. The CDR3 is 16 residues long. CDR1 is LGHDT, CDR2 YNNKEL, per germline (reference sequence). The CDR3 region is CASSQEPGGGNNEQFF.

V usage is TRBV5-1 and J usage is TRBJ2-3. Germline CDR1 SGHRS, CDR2 YFSETQ. This CDR3 region has 13 residues. This chain's CDR3 is CASSLGRTDTQYF.

The rearrangement joins TRBV4-1 to TRBJ1-4. The CDR3 runs 15 residues. Germline values: CDR1 MGHRA, CDR2 YSYEKL. The CDR3 sequence: CASSPDRRTNEKLFF.

The V and J genes are TRBV2 and TRBJ2-3; TCRdb names TRBD2, which stays unverified in the absence of DNA. The germline V gene encodes CDR1 SNHLY and CDR2 FYNNEI. CDR3 length: 14 residues. The CDR3 reads CASSDGGPTDTQYF.

The chain joins TRBV6-5 to TRBJ2-5; TCRdb names TRBD1, which stays unverified in the absence of DNA. This CDR3 has 16 residues. CDR1 is MNHEY and CDR2 is SVGAGI in the germline V gene. The CDR3 protein is CASSYVPSPRRETQYF.

V usage is TRBV24-1 and J usage is TRBJ2-1; TCRdb outputs TRBD2, but without DNA this stays unchecked. This CDR3 has 13 amino acids. Germline CDR1 is KGHDR and CDR2 is SFDVKD. CDR3 sequence: CATSRLSGGGEFF.

The gene calls are TRBV4-3 and TRBJ1-2; TCRdb indicates TRBD1, and absent DNA this call remains unverified. Germline CDR1 LGHNA, CDR2 YSLEER. The CDR3 sequence is 16 residues long. The CDR3 spells CASSRLGQAVGYGYTF.

The rearrangement links TRBV5-1 to TRBJ1-2; the TCRdb call, TRBD1, lacks DNA for checking. This CDR3 is 14 amino acids long. The V gene's germline CDR1 is SGHRS and CDR2 YFSETQ. CDR3 loop: CASSSSGGLYGYTF. The complete variable domain, with remaining parts taken from reference TRBV5-1 and TRBJ1-2, reads KAGVTQTPRYLIKTRGQQVTLSCSPISGHRSVSWYQQTPGQGLQFLFEYFSETQRNKGNFPGRFSGRQFSNSRSEMNVSTLELGDSALYLCASSSSGGLYGYTFGSGTRLTVV.